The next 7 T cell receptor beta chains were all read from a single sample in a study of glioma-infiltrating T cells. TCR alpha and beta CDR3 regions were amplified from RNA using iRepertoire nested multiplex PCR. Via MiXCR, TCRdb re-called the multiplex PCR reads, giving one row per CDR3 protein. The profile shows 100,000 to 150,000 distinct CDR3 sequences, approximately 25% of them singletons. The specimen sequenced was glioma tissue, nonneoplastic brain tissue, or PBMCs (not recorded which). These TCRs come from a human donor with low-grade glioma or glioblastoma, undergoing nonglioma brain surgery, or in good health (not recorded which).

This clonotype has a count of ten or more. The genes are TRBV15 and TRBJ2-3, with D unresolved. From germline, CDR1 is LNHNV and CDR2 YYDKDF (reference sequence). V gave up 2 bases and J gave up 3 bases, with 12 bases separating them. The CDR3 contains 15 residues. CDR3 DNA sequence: TGTGCCACCAGCAGACAGTCCTTAAGGACAGATACGCAGTATTTT. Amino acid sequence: CATSRQSLRTDTQYF.

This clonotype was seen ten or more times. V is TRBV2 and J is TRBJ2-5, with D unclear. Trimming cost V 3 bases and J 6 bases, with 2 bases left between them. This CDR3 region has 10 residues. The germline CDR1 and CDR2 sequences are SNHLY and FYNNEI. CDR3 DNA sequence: TGTGCCAGCAGTGAGCAGACCCAGTACTTC. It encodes CASSEQTQYF. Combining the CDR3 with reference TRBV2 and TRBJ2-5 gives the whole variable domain EPEVTQTPSHQVTQMGQEVILRCVPISNHLYFYWYRQILGQKVEFLVSFYNNEISEKSEIFDDQFSVERPDGSNFTLKIRSTKLEDSAMYFCASSEQTQYFGPGTRLLVL.

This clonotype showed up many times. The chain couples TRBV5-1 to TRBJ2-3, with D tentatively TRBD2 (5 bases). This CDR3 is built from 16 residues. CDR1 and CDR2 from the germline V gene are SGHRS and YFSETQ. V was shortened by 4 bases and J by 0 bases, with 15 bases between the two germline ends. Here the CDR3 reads CASSPEGLLSTDTQYF. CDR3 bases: TGCGCCAGCAGCCCCGAGGGCCTCCTTAGCACAGATACGCAGTATTTT.

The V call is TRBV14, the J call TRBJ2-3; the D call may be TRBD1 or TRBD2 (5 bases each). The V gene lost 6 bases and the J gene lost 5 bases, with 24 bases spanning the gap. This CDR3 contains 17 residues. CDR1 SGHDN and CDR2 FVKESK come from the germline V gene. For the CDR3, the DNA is TGTGCCAGCAGAAAACTCCCGGGACCCGGCGGCCGAGATACGCAGTATTTT. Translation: CASRKLPGPGGRDTQYF.

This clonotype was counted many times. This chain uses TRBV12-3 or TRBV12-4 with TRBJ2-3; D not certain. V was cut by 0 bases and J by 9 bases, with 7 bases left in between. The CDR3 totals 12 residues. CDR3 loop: CASSLAPGTQYF. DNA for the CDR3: TGTGCCAGCAGTTTAGCACCAGGAACGCAGTATTTT.

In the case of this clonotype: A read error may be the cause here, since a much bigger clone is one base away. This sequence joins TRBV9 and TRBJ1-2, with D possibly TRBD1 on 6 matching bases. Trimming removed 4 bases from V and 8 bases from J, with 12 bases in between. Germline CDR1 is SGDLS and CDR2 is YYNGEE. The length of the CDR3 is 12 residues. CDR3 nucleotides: TGTGCCAGCAGCCGTAGGGGGGGAGGCTACACCTTC. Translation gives CASSRRGGGYTF.

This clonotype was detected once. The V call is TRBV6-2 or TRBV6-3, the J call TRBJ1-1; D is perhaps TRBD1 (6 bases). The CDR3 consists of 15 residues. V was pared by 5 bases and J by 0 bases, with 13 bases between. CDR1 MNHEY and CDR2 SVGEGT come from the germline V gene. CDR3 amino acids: CASSKTGRLNTEAFF. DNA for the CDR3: TGTGCCAGCAGTAAGACAGGACGATTGAACACTGAAGCTTTCTTT.